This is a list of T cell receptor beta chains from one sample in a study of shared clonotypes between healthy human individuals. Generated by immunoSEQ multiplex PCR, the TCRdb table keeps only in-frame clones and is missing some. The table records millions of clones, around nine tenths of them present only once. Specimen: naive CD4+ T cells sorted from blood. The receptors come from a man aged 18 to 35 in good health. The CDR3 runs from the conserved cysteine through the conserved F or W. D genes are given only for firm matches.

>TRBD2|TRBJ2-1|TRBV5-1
CASSTGLAGRVHEQFF
TGCGCCAGCAGCACGGGACTAGCGGGACGTGTACATGAGCAGTTCTTC
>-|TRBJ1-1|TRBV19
CASSTQAGSPEAFF
TGTGCCAGTAGTACCCAGGCCGGTAGCCCTGAAGCTTTCTTT
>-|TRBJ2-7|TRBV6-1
CASSEATAPVGEQYF
TGTGCCAGCAGTGAAGCCACAGCTCCCGTGGGCGAGCAGTACTTC
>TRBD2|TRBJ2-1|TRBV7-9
CAGASGRFGGDEQFF
TGTGCCGGCGCTAGCGGGAGATTCGGCGGCGATGAGCAGTTCTTC
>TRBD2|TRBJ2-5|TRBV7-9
CASSLGLAGHQETQYF
TGTGCCAGCAGCTTAGGACTAGCGGGGCACCAAGAGACCCAGTACTTC
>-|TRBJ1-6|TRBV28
CASSRRGGALSSYNSPLHF
TGTGCCAGCAGTCGCCGGGGGGGTGCCCTGAGCTCCTATAATTCACCCCTCCACTTT
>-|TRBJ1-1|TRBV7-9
CASSPSGVQNTEAFF
TGTGCCAGCAGCCCCTCCGGCGTTCAGAACACTGAAGCTTTCTTT
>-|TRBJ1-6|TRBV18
CASSQDRSSYNSPLHF
TGTGCCAGCTCACAGGACAGAAGCTCCTATAATTCACCCCTCCACTTT
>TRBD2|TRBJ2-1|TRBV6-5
CASSYGLAGGHEQFF
TGTGCCAGCAGTTACGGTCTCGCGGGAGGACATGAGCAGTTCTTC
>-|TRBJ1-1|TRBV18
CASSLGTRPEAFF
TGTGCCAGCTCACTCGGGACAAGGCCTGAAGCTTTCTTT